This T cell receptor beta chain appears in the sequencing data of a study of blood T cell repertoires in COVID-19. Study in general: Collection of acute and convalescent COVID-19 samples took place in the United States, Italy and Spain. T cells, B-cell-depleted T cells, or PBMCs supplied cDNA or gDNA.

In the original analysis: Nucleated cell counts were estimated from reference gene primer amplification. Repertoires were generated with immunoSEQ multiplex PCR, while TCRdb's copy carries only in-frame clones and drops some. Clonal size and the V and J genes are those of that table, whereas D and trimming came from the DNA. The data hold about 380,000 clones, with roughly 77% observed a single time. The CDR3 length is 15 residues. Germline CDR1 and CDR2: SGDLS and YYNGEE. The V gene end was trimmed by 3 bases and the J gene end by 5 bases; junction bases not matched to a gene: 6. The chain joins TRBV9 to TRBJ2-1; TRBD1 matches at 9 bases. Material for sequencing was peripheral blood. The sequence derives from a human donor with acute or convalescent COVID-19. The donor label of this sample is uncertain. CDR3 in DNA: TGTGCCAGCAGCGATAAGACAGGGGGGGACAATGAGCAGTTCTTC. Its translation: CASSDKTGGDNEQFF. The full variable domain, its missing parts supplied by reference TRBV9 and TRBJ2-1, is DSGVTQTPKHLITATGQRVTLRCSPRSGDLSVYWYQQSLDQGLQFLIQYYNGEERAKGNILERFSAQQFPDLHSELNLSSLELGDSALYFCASSDKTGGDNEQFFGPGTRLTVL.